These 5 T cell receptor beta chains share one sample of origin, sequenced in a study of blood T cell repertoires in COVID-19. The repertoire was sequenced with immunoSEQ multiplex PCR; TCRdb's copy has only in-frame clones and lacks some. The top ten hold around 8.9% of the sample, which has approximately 230,000 clones, approximately 80% seen once. Sequenced input: peripheral blood. The receptors stem from an elderly man with acute or convalescent COVID-19.

This clone has a handful of counts. The chain couples TRBV24-1 to TRBJ2-1; 8 nucleotides match TRBD1. This CDR3 is built from 14 residues. Germline V gene lookup returns CDR1 KGHDR and CDR2 SFDVKD. V was clipped by 6 bases and J by 4 bases; unmatched bases: 4. CDR3 in amino acids: CATSPGTGYNEQFF. CDR3 sequence (DNA): TGTGCCACCAGTCCCGGGACAGGTTACAATGAGCAGTTCTTC.

The chain uses TRBV4-1 and TRBJ1-3; TRBD1 might be the D (6 bases). The germline gives CDR1 MGHRA, CDR2 YSYEKL. Trimming took off 1 base at V and 1 base at J, with 14 bases between the two ends. CDR3 length: 17 amino acids. The CDR3: CASSQGPWGRSGNTIYF. Here the CDR3 DNA reads TGCGCCAGCAGCCAAGGCCCTTGGGGGCGATCTGGAAACACCATATATTTT.

The CDR3 is CASSEPNRGSEKLFF. CDR3 in DNA: TGTGCCAGCAGTGAACCGAACAGGGGATCTGAAAAACTGTTTTTT. The V gene is TRBV6-1, the J gene TRBJ1-4; 7 nucleotides match TRBD1. Germline trimming cut 2 bases from V and 7 bases from J; bases unmatched to any gene: 7. The CDR3 runs to 15 residues. The V gene's germline CDR1 is MNHNS and CDR2 SASEGT.

The chain recombines TRBV24-1 with TRBJ2-2; D gene uncertain. The CDR3 runs 17 residues. V was shortened by 5 bases and J by 0 bases, with 15 bases between the two germline ends. Germline CDR1 and CDR2: KGHDR and SFDVKD. The CDR3 spells CATSAKGYSANTGELFF. DNA for the CDR3: TGTGCCACCAGTGCAAAAGGTTACAGTGCGAACACCGGGGAGCTGTTTTTT.

The rearrangement uses TRBV9 and TRBJ2-1; maybe TRBD1 (6 bases). The V and J ends lost 3 bases and 2 bases respectively, with 15 bases between them. This CDR3 contains 16 residues. The germline CDR1 and CDR2 sequences are SGDLS and YYNGEE. CDR3 protein: CASSGFQGRAYNEQFF. The CDR3 nucleotides are TGTGCCAGCAGCGGTTTCCAGGGGAGAGCCTACAATGAGCAGTTCTTC.